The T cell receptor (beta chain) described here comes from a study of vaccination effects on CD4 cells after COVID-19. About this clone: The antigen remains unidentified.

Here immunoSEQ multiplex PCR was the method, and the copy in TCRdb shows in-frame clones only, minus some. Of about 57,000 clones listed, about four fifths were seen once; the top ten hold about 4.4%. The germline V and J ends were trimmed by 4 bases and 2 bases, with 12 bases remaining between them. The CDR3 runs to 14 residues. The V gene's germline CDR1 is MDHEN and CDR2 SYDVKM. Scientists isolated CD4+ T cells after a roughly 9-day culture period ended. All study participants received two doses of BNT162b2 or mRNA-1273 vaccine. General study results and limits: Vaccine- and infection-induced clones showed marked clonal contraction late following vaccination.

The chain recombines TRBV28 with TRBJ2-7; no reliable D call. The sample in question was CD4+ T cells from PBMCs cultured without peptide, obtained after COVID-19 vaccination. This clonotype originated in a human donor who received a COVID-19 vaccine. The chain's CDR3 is CASSSRRNPYEQYF. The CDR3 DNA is TGTGCCAGCAGTTCGCGACGGAATCCCTACGAGCAGTACTTC.